This T cell receptor beta chain was obtained from a study of identical twins. This clonotype showed up just a few times. The antigen remains unidentified. TCRdb analysed the 5' RACE reads with MiXCR anew, one entry per CDR3 protein. The table includes roughly 250,000 distinct CDR3 sequences, 11% to 15% detected once. Whole-study results and caveats: The authors drew conclusions from cross-sectional statistical analysis rather than following the same donors. Surplus twin overlap in beta out-of-frame sequences was less pronounced. Fewer insertions were carried by abundant cord blood beta clonotypes, but none was seen in memory repertoires.

CDR1 and CDR2 (germline): SEHNR, FQNEAQ (reference sequence). V shed 4 bases and J shed 5 bases, with 15 bases lying between them. The CDR3 has 15 residues. The origin of this receptor is a young woman in good health. The specimen sequenced was memory (CD45RO+) T cells sorted from blood. The V call is TRBV7-9, the J call TRBJ2-4; D is perhaps TRBD1 or TRBD2 (5 bases each). CDR3 nucleotide sequence: TGTGCCAGCAGCTCCCCATGGGGGACCCAAAACATTCAGTACTTC. This encodes CASSSPWGTQNIQYF.